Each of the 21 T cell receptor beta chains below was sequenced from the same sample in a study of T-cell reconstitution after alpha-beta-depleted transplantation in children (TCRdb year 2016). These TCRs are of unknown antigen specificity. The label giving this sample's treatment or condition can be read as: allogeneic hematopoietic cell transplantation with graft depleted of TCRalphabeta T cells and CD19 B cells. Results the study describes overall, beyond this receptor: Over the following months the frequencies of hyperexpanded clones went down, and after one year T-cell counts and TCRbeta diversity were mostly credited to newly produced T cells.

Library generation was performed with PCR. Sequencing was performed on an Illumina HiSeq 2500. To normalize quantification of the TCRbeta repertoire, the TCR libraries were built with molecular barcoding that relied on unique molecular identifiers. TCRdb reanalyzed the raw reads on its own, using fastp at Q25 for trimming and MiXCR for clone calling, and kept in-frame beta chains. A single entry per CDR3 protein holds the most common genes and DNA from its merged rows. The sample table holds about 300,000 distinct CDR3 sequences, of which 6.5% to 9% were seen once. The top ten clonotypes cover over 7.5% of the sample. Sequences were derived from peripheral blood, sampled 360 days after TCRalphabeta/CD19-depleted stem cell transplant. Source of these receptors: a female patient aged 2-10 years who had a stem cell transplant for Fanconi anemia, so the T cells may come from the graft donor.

The CDR3 DNA sequence: TGTGCCAGCAGTTTACCCTGGACAGGGAGGGACGAGCAGTACTTC. Its translation: CASSLPWTGRDEQYF. The chain links TRBV28 to TRBJ2-7; D is perhaps TRBD1 (8 bases). This CDR3 is 15 amino acids long. Germline V gene lookup returns CDR1 MDHEN and CDR2 SYDVKM. V shed 2 bases and J shed 5 bases, with 16 bases lying between them.

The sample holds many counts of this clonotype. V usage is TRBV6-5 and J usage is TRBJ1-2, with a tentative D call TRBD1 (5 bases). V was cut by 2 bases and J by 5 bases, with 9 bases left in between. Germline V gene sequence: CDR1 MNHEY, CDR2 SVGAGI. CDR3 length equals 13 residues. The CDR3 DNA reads TGTGCCAGCAGTTACGGGGGTTCATATGGCTACACCTTC. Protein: CASSYGGSYGYTF.

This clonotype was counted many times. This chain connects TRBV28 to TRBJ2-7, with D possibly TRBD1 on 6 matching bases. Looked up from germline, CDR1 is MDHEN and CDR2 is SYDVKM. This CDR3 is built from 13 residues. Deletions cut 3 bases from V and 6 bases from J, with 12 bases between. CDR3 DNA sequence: TGTGCCAGCAGTTTCGGACAGCTTTCCGAGCAGTACTTC. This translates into CASSFGQLSEQYF.

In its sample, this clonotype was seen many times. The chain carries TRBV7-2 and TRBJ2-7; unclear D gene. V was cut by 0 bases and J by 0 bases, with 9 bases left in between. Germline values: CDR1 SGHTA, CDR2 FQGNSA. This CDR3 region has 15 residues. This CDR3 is CASSLAVATSYEQYF. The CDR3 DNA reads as TGTGCCAGCAGCTTAGCGGTGGCCACCTCCTACGAGCAGTACTTC.

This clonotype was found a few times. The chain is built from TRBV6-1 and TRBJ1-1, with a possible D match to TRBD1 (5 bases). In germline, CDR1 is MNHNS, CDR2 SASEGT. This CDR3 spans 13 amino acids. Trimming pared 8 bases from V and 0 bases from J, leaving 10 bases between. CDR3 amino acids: CASQGRVNTEAFF. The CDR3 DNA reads TGTGCCAGCCAGGGTAGGGTGAACACTGAAGCTTTCTTT.

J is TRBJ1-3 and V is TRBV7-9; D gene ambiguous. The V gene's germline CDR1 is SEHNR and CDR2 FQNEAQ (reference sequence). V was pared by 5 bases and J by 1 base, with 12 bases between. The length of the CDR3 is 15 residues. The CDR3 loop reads CASSPVGYSGNTIYF. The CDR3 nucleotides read TGTGCCAGCAGCCCTGTCGGGTATTCTGGAAACACCATATATTTT.

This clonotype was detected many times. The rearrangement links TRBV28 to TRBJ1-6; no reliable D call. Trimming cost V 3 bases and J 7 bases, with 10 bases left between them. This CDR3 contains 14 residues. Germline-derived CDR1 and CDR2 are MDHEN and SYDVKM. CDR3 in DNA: TGTGCCAGCAGTTTTACCTTAGCAAATTCACCCCTCCACTTT. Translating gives CASSFTLANSPLHF.

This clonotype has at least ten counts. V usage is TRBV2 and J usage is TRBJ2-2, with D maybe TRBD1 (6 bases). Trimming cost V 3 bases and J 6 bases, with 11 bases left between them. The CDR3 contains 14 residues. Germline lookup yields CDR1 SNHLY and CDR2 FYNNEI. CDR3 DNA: TGTGCCAGCAGTGAGTCCACAGGGCCCGGGGAGCTGTTTTTT. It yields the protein CASSESTGPGELFF.

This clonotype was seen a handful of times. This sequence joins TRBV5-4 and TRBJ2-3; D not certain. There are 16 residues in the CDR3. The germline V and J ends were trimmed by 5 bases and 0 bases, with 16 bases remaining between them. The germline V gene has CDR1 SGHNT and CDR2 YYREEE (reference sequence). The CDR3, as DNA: TGTGCCAGCAGGCCAAGTGTTGACCCAAGCACAGATACGCAGTATTTT. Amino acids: CASRPSVDPSTDTQYF.

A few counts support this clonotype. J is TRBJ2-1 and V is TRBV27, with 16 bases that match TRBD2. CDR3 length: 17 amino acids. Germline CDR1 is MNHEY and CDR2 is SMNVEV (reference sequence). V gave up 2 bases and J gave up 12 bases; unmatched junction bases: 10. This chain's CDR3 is CASSLDTGTSGRGTQFF. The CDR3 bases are TGTGCCAGCAGTTTAGACACCGGGACTAGCGGGAGGGGTACGCAGTTCTTC.

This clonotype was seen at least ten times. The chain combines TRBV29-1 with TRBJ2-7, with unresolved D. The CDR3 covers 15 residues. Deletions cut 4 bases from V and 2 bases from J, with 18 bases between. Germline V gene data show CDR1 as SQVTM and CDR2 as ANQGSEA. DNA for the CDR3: TGCAGCGTTGTGTCGACGATTACGTCGACCTACGAGCAGTACTTC. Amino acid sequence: CSVVSTITSTYEQYF.

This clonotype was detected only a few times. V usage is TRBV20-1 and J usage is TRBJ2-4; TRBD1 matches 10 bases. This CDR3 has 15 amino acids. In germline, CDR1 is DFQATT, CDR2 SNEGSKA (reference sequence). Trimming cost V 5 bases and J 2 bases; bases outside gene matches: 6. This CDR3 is CSAGGTGAPKNIQYF. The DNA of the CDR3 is TGCAGTGCTGGGGGGACAGGGGCTCCCAAAAACATTCAGTACTTC.

The CDR3: CASSPRTPKSNTGELFF. CDR3 DNA sequence: TGTGCCAGCAGCCCCCGGACACCCAAATCGAACACCGGGGAGCTGTTTTTT. The V call is TRBV7-3, the J call TRBJ2-2, with a tentative D call TRBD1 (5 bases). Germline values: CDR1 SGHTA, CDR2 FQGTGA. The CDR3 loop spans 17 amino acids. V lost 5 bases, J lost 0 bases, and 16 bases lay in between.

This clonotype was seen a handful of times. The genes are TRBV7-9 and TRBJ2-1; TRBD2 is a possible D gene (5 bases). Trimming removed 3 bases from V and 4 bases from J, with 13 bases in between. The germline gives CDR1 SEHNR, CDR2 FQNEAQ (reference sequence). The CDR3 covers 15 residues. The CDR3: CASSFPGFAYNEQFF. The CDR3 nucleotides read TGTGCCAGCAGCTTTCCGGGGTTCGCGTACAATGAGCAGTTCTTC.

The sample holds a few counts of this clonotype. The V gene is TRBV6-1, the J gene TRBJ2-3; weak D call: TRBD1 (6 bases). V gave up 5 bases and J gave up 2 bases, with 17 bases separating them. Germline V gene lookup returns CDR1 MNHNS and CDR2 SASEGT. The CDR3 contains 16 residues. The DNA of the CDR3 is TGTGCCAGCAGTCCCCAGGTGGGGGCGGTCACAGATACGCAGTATTTT. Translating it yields CASSPQVGAVTDTQYF.

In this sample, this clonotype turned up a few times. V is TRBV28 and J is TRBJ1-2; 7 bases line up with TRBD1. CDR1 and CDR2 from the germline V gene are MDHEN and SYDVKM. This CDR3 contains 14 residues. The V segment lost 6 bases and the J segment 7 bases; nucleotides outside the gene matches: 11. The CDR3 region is CASRPSDRVGGYTF. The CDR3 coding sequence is TGTGCCAGCAGACCCTCTGACAGGGTCGGTGGCTACACCTTC.

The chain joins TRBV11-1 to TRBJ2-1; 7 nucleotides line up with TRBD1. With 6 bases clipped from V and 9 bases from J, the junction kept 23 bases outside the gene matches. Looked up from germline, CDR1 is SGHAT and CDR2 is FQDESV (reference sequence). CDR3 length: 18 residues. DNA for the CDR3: TGTGCCAGCAGTTACTCAGGGTCGGGCAGGGGGAGCTCCGGTGAGCAGTTCTTC. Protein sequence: CASSYSGSGRGSSGEQFF.

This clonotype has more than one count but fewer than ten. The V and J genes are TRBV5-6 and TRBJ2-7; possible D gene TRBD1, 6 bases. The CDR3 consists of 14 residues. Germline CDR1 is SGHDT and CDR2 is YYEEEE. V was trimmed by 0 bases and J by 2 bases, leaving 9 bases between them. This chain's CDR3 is CASSLGDTTYEQYF. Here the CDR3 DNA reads TGTGCCAGCAGCTTGGGGGACACCACCTACGAGCAGTACTTC.

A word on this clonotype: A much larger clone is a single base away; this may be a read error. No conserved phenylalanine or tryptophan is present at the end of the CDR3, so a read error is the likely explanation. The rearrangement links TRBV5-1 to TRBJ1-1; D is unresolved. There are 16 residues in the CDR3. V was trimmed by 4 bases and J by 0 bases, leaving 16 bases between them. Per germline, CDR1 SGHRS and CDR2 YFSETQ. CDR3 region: CASSKSAGSLNTEAFL. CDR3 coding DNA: TGCGCCAGCAGCAAATCAGCGGGATCCTTGAACACTGAAGCTTTCCTT.

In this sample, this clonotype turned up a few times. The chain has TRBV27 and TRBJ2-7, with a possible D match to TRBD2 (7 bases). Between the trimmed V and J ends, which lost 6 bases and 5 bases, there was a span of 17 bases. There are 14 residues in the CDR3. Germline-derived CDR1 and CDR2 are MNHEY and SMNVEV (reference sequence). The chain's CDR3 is CASRPEGGLHEQYV. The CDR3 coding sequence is TGTGCCAGCAGACCCGAGGGGGGGCTCCACGAGCAGTACGTC.

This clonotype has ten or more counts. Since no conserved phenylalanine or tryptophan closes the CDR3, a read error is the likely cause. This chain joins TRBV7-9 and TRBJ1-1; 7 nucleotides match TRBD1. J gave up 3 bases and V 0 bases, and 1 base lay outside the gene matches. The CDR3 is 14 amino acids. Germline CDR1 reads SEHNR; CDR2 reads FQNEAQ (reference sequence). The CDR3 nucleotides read TGTGCCAGCAGCTTAGCACAGGGGCACACTGAAGCTTTCCTT. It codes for CASSLAQGHTEAFL.